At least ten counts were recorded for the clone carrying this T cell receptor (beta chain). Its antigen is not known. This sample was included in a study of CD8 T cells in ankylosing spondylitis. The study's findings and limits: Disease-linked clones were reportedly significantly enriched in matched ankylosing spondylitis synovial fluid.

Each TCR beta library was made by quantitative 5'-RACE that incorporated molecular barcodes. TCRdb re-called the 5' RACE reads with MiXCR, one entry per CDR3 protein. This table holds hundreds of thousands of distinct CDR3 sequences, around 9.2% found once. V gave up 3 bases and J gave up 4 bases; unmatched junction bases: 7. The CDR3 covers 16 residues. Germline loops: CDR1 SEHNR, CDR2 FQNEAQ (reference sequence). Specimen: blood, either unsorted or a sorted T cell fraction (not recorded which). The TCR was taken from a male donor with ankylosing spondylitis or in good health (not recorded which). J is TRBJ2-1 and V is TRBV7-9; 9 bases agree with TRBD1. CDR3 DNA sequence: TGTGCCAGCAGCTTCCTGGGACAGGGAGGATACAATGAGCAGTTCTTC. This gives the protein CASSFLGQGGYNEQFF.